This is a list of T cell receptor beta chains from one sample in a study of T cells in Graves' hyperthyroidism and ophthalmopathy. TCRdb itself ran the multiplex PCR reads through MiXCR, one entry per CDR3 protein. The sample consists of around 530,000 distinct CDR3 sequences, approximately 17% of them appearing once. Material for sequencing was blood. The receptors stem from a woman aged 18-30 years with Graves' ophthalmopathy. Each CDR3 is given with its conserved first and last residue. D genes are given only for firm matches. Rows may omit the clone size; those that give it use once, few, many or a size class.

clone size,D gene,V gene,J gene,CDR3 DNA,CDR3 protein
many,NA,TRBV3-1,TRBJ1-2,TGTGCCAGCAGCCAAGCAATGGGGACGGATGGCTACACCTTC,CASSQAMGTDGYTF
many,NA,TRBV28,TRBJ2-1,TGTGCCAGCACAGGGACCAAGCCCGAATACTACAATGAGCAGTTCTTC,CASTGTKPEYYNEQFF
NA,NA,TRBV19,TRBJ2-1,TGTGCCAGTAGTATCCAGGGGCATACCTCCTACAATGAGCAGTTCTTC,CASSIQGHTSYNEQFF
few,NA,TRBV18,TRBJ2-1,TGTGCCAGCTCACCACGGGAGCCGGACCCCTACAATGAGCAGTTCTTC,CASSPREPDPYNEQFF
NA,TRBD1,TRBV9,TRBJ2-2,TGTGCCAGCCAAGGGACAGGGCAGACCGGGGAGCTGTTTTTT,CASQGTGQTGELFF
few,TRBD1,TRBV29-1,TRBJ1-2,TGCAGCGTTGGGACAGGGACTAACTATGGCTACACCTTC,CSVGTGTNYGYTF
many,NA,TRBV7-8,TRBJ2-2,TGTGCCAGCATCTCTGTAGACGAGGGGGAGCTGTTTTTT,CASISVDEGELFF
few,TRBD2,TRBV5-1,TRBJ2-7,TGCGCCAGCAGCTTGCCGGGCGGACTAGCGAGCTCCTACGAGCAGTACTTC,CASSLPGGLASSYEQYF
NA,NA,TRBV7-8,TRBJ2-1,TGTGCCAGCAGCATTACCACGGGATCTGAGCAGTTCTTC,CASSITTGSEQFF
many,TRBD1,TRBV3-1,TRBJ1-2,TGTGCCAGCTCGAGGGACAGCTTTGGCTACACCTTC,CASSRDSFGYTF
many,NA,TRBV7-8,TRBJ2-1,TGTGCCAGCAGCTCCGGACAGTACAATGAGCAGTTCTTC,CASSSGQYNEQFF
many,NA,TRBV7-9,TRBJ2-2,TGTGCCAGCAGCTTAGGGGCGTCGCTCGGGGAGCTGTTTTTT,CASSLGASLGELFF
many,NA,TRBV10-3,TRBJ2-7,TGTGCCATCAGTGAGTCGGGACCCCAACCAAAGCAGTACTTC,CAISESGPQPKQYF
few,TRBD1,TRBV4-2,TRBJ1-4,TGTGCCAGCAGCCAAGATCAACAGGGGGCAGAAAAACTGTTTTTT,CASSQDQQGAEKLFF
few,TRBD1,TRBV20-1,TRBJ2-7,TGCAGTGCTTCCGGGGACAGGTCCTACGAGCAGTACTTC,CSASGDRSYEQYF
many,NA,TRBV11-2,TRBJ1-5,TGTGCCAGCAGCTTAGAAGGGGCTGGGAATCAGCCCCAGCATTTT,CASSLEGAGNQPQHF
NA,TRBD1,TRBV19,TRBJ1-1,TGTGCCAGTACCATCAATCGGGACAGGGGGCTTTGGGGCACTGAAGCTTTCTTT,CASTINRDRGLWGTEAFF
NA,NA,TRBV10-3,TRBJ1-2,TGTGCCACCAGTGTTCTGGTGGGGCACTATGGCTACACCTTC,CATSVLVGHYGYTF
many,TRBD2,TRBV11-2,TRBJ2-3,TGTGCCAGCACCCTGGGGGGGGGGAGCACGGATACGCAGTATTTT,CASTLGGGSTDTQYF
many,NA,TRBV28,TRBJ1-1,TGTGCCAGCAGCCCACCAGGCGGGGCCGGATTATTCACTGAAGCTTTCTTT,CASSPPGGAGLFTEAFF
many,NA,TRBV30,TRBJ2-5,TGTGCCTGGAGCATATCGTACAGGGGAGGGGAGACCCAGTACTTC,CAWSISYRGGETQYF
many,TRBD1,TRBV11-2,TRBJ1-1,TGTGCCAGCAGCTTAGAGTGGACAGGGGGCGGGTCTGAAGCTTTCTTT,CASSLEWTGGGSEAFF
many,TRBD1,TRBV2,TRBJ1-1,TGTGCCAGTCAAACCAGGACAGGCGGCATGAACACTGAAGCTTTCTTT,CASQTRTGGMNTEAFF
many,NA,TRBV2,TRBJ1-6,TGTGCCAGCAGTGAGGGCAGGGGAACCTATAATTCACCCCTCCACTTT,CASSEGRGTYNSPLHF
once,NA,TRBV25-1,TRBJ2-2,TGTGCCAGCAGTAATGGCGTAGAGGGACGGGCCGGGGAGCTGTTTTTT,CASSNGVEGRAGELFF
many,NA,TRBV10-3,TRBJ1-2,TGTGCCATCAGTGAGTCGTTTACCGCCCCCATTGGCTACACCTTC,CAISESFTAPIGYTF
few,TRBD1,TRBV18,TRBJ2-1,TGTGCCAGCTCACCACCGGGACAGGGTGACAATGAGCAGTTCTTC,CASSPPGQGDNEQFF
many,TRBD1,TRBV12-5,TRBJ2-4,TGTGCTAGCGGGGACAGAGCGATAGCCAAAAACATTCAGTACTTC,CASGDRAIAKNIQYF
few,NA,TRBV6-2/TRBV6-3,TRBJ2-1,TGTGCCAGCAGTTCCAGGGGCCCCCTCTACAATGAGCAGTTCTTC,CASSSRGPLYNEQFF
many,NA,TRBV6-2/TRBV6-3,TRBJ2-7,TGTGCCAGCAGTTACGGCCAGTTCTACGAGCAGTACTTC,CASSYGQFYEQYF
few,NA,TRBV10-3,TRBJ1-1,TGTGCCATCACGCTGGGGGCGCGGACTGAAGCTTTCTTT,CAITLGARTEAFF
NA,NA,TRBV7-6,TRBJ1-5,TGTGCCAGCAGCAGGGGATTACGGGATTCGCCCCAGCATTTT,CASSRGLRDSPQHF
many,NA,TRBV7-2,TRBJ2-5,TGTGCCAGCAGTTCCCGTTCGTCGGGTGGGATTCCCCGCCCCCAAGAGACCCAGTACTTC,CASSSRSSGGIPRPQETQYF
NA,NA,TRBV12-3/TRBV12-4,TRBJ2-1,TGTGCCAGCAGTTTGACTAGAGGGGGGGCAAACTACAATGAGCAGTTCTTC,CASSLTRGGANYNEQFF
NA,TRBD1,TRBV28,TRBJ1-4,TGTGCCAGCAGCCCCCGACAGGGTCCTAGCGAAAAACTGTTTTTT,CASSPRQGPSEKLFF
few,NA,TRBV6-1,TRBJ2-1,TGTGCCAGCAGTGAATTCATTTACAATGAGCAGTTCTTC,CASSEFIYNEQFF
NA,NA,TRBV19,TRBJ2-2,TGTGCCAGTAGTATAGAGCTAGCGAGGGCCGGGGAGCTGTTTTTT,CASSIELARAGELFF
many,TRBD1,TRBV20-1,TRBJ1-1,TGCAGTGCTAGAGCGCAGGGGGGGCGGAGCACTGAAGCTTTCTTT,CSARAQGGRSTEAFF
many,NA,TRBV4-1,TRBJ2-7,TGCGCCAGCAGCCAAGATCCGAGCTCCTACGAGCAGTACTTC,CASSQDPSSYEQYF
many,NA,TRBV12-3/TRBV12-4,TRBJ2-3,TGTGCCAGCAGTTCGTACACAGATACGCAGTATTTT,CASSSYTDTQYF
many,NA,TRBV28,TRBJ2-7,TGTGCCAGCAGGGGGGGACGGGTCTACGAGCAGTACTTC,CASRGGRVYEQYF
many,NA,TRBV2,TRBJ2-7,TGTGCCAGCAGTGTGCTATATGGGGACGCCTCCTACGAGCAGTACTTC,CASSVLYGDASYEQYF
NA,TRBD2,TRBV4-3,TRBJ2-3,TGCGCCAGCAGCCAAGATTTGAACGCGGGACTAGGGATGGGGAGCACAGATACGCAGTATTTT,CASSQDLNAGLGMGSTDTQYF
few,TRBD1,TRBV20-1,TRBJ1-2,TGCAGTGCTAGAGATCCGAGACAGGGGAACTATGGCTACACCTTC,CSARDPRQGNYGYTF
NA,NA,TRBV5-1,TRBJ2-5,TGCGCCAGCGGTTCTGGAGGACTATTTCAAGAGACCCAGTACTTC,CASGSGGLFQETQYF
few,TRBD1,TRBV6-1,TRBJ1-6,TGTGCCAGCAGTGGGGGACTCCAGGGGGTTAATTCACCCCTCCACTTT,CASSGGLQGVNSPLHF
many,TRBD2,TRBV27,TRBJ2-7,TGTGCCAGCAGTCGGGGGGTCTCCTACGAGCAGTACTTC,CASSRGVSYEQYF
few,NA,TRBV2,TRBJ2-2,TGTGCCAGCACCGAGGCGGTAGCGGCCACCGGGGAGCTGTTTTTT,CASTEAVAATGELFF
many,NA,TRBV6-1,TRBJ1-2,TGTGCCAGCAGTGAAGCCCCCTTTGGCTACACCTTC,CASSEAPFGYTF
few,NA,TRBV20-1,TRBJ2-1,TGCAGTGCTAGTGCCCCACTAGCCTATGAGCAGTTCTTC,CSASAPLAYEQFF
NA,TRBD1,TRBV20-1,TRBJ2-5,TGCAGTGCTCGGACAGGGGGCGAGGGGCAAGAGACCCAGTACTTC,CSARTGGEGQETQYF